What follows describes a single T cell receptor (beta chain). The antigen it recognizes is unknown. No clone much larger than this one lies a single base away; base qualities are absent. The germline V gene provides CDR1 KGHSH and CDR2 LQKENI. The CDR3 runs 13 residues from the cysteine to the phenylalanine. Only the CDR3 region is kept as DNA, spanning 39 bases read in frame from base 1. Trimming costs V 3 bases and J 3 bases, and their ends lie 9 bases apart. Each collaborating institution followed its own protocols to collect whole blood in K2EDTA tubes. Collaborator samples were shipped for TCRbeta analysis as frozen whole blood, isolated PBMCs, or DNA extracted from either sample type. TCRbeta CDR3 regions were amplified from genomic DNA by means of the immunoSEQ Assay, a bias-controlled multiplex PCR. Per the source publication's procedure: Within the assay, amplification of reference gene primers was used to estimate how many nucleated cells each sample contained. Sequence reads were collapsed and filtered to measure the absolute abundance of every unique TCRbeta CDR3 rearrangement. For each sample, productive Simpson clonality was calculated as the square root of Simpson's diversity index across productive rearrangements. TCRdb took this table from immuneACCESS and kept in-frame rearrangements with V and J called. Such tables lack part of the clones; where checked against another copy, unresolved V genes explain under half of the gap, and the rest is unexplained. Clone size and the V and J calls come from that table; the DNA yielded D and trimming. For this sample there are some 300,000 clones; approximately 86% appear just once. The leading ten clones occupy around 1.2% of the sample.

This entry belongs to a study of blood T cell repertoires in COVID-19 (TCRdb year 2020). With regard to the full study: Samples covering the acute and convalescent phases of COVID-19 were provided by collaborators in the United States, Italy and Spain. HLA class I and class II types, where available, came from metadata supplied by the sample provider rather than from assay-based typing. The dataset comprised deeply sampled blood TCRbeta repertoires from subjects exposed to, actively infected with, or recovered from COVID-19. The samples were drawn from the first 160 participants of the ongoing ImmuneRACE study and from more than 1,000 subjects provided by 6 global collaborators. The repertoires were released in a freely available public database meant as a resource for research on the immune response to SARS-CoV-2. The material from the prospective study consisted of cDNA or gDNA derived from T cells, B-cell-depleted T cells, or PBMCs. Nearly every sample came with metadata listing a de-identified subject ID, COVID-19 status, age in years and sex.

Overall study results and their limits: Clinical and demographic metadata were provided uncurated, with the amount varying by source and participant.

The source is an older man with acute or convalescent COVID-19. The rearranged segments are TRBV18 and TRBJ2-7; the D region possibly corresponds to TRBD2 (5 bases align). The sequenced sample was peripheral blood. Here is the DNA: TGTGCCAGCTCACCGATCGGGGACTACGAGCAGTACTTC. It codes for CASSPIGDYEQYF.